A selection of T cell receptor beta chains follows, all from one sample in a study of T cells in Graves' hyperthyroidism and ophthalmopathy. TCRdb called the multiplex PCR reads again in MiXCR, with one record for every CDR3 protein. The sample has 350,000 to 400,000 distinct CDR3 sequences; 15% to 20% are singletons. The sample comprised blood. The receptors come from a woman aged 18-29 years with Graves' hyperthyroidism. The CDR3 runs from the conserved cysteine through the conserved F or W. A D gene is named only where the DNA matches it firmly. The listing skips clone size in some rows; elsewhere it reads once, few, many or a size class.

CDR3	V	J	size	D
CASSMGDVTEAFF	TRBV5-1	TRBJ1-1	many	NA
CASSSGRGGTEAFF	TRBV7-3	TRBJ1-1	many	NA
CAWSVFGQGWGEAFF	TRBV30	TRBJ1-1	many	TRBD1
CSARQPPGLATYEQYF	TRBV20-1	TRBJ2-7	many	TRBD2
CASRNGQGLMGSYNEQFF	TRBV5-1	TRBJ2-1	many	TRBD1
CASSGSYTGELFF	TRBV2	TRBJ2-2	many	NA
CASSLTQGRGQPQHF	TRBV5-1	TRBJ1-5	NA	TRBD1
CASSLVLGPEAFF	TRBV12-3/TRBV12-4	TRBJ1-1	many	NA
CASSFAGGNTIYF	TRBV11-2	TRBJ1-3	many	NA
CASSLLQGSEPQHF	TRBV5-5	TRBJ1-5	many	NA
CASSLDGTTPRGYTF	TRBV7-9	TRBJ1-2	many	NA
CASRGGGNTIYF	TRBV2	TRBJ1-3	many	NA
CASSLVKGVIHEQYF	TRBV28	TRBJ2-7	NA	NA
CASSLYPRQGGSTGELFF	TRBV6-2/TRBV6-3	TRBJ2-2	many	NA
CASSFAGANTEAFF	TRBV12-3/TRBV12-4	TRBJ1-1	many	NA
CASSWTGAIGEQYF	TRBV7-9	TRBJ2-7	few	TRBD1
CATSDFNGGETQYF	TRBV24-1	TRBJ2-5	many	NA
CASSPFNRGNIQYF	TRBV6-1	TRBJ2-4	many	NA
CASTSGGATQYF	TRBV6-1	TRBJ2-3	many	TRBD2
CASSDRFYEQYF	TRBV6-1	TRBJ2-7	many	NA
CASSWDSSNTEAFF	TRBV5-6	TRBJ1-1	many	TRBD1
CASSEGRGTTDTQYF	TRBV6-4	TRBJ2-3	many	NA